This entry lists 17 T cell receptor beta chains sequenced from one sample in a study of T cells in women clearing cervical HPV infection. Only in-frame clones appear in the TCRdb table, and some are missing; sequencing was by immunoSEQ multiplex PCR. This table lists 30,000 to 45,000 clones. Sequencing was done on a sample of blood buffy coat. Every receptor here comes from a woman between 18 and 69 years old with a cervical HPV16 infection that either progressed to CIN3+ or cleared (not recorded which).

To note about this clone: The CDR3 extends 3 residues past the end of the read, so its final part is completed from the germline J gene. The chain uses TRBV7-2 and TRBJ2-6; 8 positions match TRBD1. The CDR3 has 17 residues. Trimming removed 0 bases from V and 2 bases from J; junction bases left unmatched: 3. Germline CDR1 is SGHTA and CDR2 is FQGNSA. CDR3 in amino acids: CASSLAPQGAGANVLTF. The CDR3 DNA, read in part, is TGTGCCAGCAGCTTAGCCCCACAGGGGGCTGGGGCCAACGTC.

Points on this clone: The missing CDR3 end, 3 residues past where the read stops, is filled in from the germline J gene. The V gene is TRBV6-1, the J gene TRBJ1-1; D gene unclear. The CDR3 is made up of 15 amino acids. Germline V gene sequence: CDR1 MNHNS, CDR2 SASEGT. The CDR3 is CASSEIVSASIEAFF. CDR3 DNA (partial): TGTGCCAGCAGTGAGATCGTATCAGCTAGCATCGAA.

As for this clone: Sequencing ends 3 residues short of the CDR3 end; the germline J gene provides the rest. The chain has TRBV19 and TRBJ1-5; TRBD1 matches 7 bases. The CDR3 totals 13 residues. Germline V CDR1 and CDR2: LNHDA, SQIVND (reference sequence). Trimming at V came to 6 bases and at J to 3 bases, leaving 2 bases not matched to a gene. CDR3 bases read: TGTGCCAGTAGGGGACAGTCCAATCAGCCC. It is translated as CASRGQSNQP. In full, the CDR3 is CASRGQSNQPQHF.

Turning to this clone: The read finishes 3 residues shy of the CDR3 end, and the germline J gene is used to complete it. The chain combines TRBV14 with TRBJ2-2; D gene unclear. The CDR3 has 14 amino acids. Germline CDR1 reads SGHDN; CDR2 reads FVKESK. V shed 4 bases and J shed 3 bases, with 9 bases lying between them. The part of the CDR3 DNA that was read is TGTGCCAGCAGCCCAGACCATTACACCGGGGAG. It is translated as CASSPDHYTGE. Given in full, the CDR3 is CASSPDHYTGELFF.

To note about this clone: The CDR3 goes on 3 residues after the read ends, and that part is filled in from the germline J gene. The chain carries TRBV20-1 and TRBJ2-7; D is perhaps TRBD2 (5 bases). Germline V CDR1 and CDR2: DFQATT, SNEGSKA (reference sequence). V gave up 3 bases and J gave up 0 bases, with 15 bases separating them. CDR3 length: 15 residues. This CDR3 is CSASAEAESSYEQYF. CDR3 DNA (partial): TGCAGTGCTAGTGCGGAGGCGGAGAGCTCCTACGAG.

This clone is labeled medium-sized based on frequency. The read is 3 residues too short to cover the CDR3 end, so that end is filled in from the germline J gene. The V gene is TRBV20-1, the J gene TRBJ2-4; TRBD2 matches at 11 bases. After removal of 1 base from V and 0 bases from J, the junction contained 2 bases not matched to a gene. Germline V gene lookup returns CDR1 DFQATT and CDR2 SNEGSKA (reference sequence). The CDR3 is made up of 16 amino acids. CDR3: CSARGTSGSAKNIQYF. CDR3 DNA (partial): TGCAGTGCTAGAGGGACTAGCGGGTCAGCCAAAAACATT.

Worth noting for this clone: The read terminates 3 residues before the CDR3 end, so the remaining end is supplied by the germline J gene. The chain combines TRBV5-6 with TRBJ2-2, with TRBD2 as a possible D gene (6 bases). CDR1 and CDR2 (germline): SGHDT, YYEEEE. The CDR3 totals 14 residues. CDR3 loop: CASSLSGDHSPLFF. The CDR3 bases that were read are TGTGCCAGCAGCTTGTCGGGGGACCATTCACCG. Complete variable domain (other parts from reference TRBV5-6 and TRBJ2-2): DAGVTQSPTHLIKTRGQQVTLRCSPKSGHDTVSWYQQALGQGPQFIFQYYEEEERQRGNFPDRFSGHQFPNYSSELNVNALLLGDSALYLCASSLSGDHSPLFFGEGSRLTVL.

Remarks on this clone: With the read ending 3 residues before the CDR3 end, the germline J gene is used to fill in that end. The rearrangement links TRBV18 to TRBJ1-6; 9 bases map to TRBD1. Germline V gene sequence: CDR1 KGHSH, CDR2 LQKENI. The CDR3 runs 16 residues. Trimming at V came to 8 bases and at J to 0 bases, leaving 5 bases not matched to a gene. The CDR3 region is CASATGGSSYNSPLHF. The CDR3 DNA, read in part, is TGTGCCAGCGCGACAGGGGGGAGCTCCTATAATTCACCC.

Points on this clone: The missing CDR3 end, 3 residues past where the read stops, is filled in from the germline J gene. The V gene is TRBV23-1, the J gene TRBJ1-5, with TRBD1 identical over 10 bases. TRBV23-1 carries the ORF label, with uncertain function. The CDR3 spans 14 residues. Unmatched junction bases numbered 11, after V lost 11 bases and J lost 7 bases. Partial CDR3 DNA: TGCGCCTCCTTCCGGGACAGGGGAGGGCAGCCC. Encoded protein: CASFRDRGGQP. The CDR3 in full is CASFRDRGGQPQHF.

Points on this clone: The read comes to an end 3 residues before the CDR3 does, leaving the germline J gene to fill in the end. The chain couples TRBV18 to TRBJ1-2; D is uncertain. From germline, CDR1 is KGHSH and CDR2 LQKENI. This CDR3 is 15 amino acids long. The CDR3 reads CASSPPPGRSYDYTF. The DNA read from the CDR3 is TGTGCCAGCTCACCGCCCCCCGGTCGGTCCTACGAC.

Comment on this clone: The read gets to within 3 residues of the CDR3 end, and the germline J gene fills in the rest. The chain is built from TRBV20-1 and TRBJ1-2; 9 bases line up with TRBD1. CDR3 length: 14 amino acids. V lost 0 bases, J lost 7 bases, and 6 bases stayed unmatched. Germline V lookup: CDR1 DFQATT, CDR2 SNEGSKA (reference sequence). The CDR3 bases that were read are TGCAGTGCTAGAGACCGGGACAGGGTGCGTGGC. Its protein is CSARDRDRVRG. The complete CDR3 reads CSARDRDRVRGYTF.

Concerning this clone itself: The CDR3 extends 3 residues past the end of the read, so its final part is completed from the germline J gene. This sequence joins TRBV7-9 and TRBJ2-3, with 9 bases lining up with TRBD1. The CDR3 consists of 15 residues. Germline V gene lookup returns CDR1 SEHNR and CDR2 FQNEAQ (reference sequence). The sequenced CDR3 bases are TGTGCCAGCAGCTTCGGGGACAGGGATGAAGAGGCG. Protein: CASSFGDRDEEA. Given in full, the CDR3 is CASSFGDRDEEAQYF.

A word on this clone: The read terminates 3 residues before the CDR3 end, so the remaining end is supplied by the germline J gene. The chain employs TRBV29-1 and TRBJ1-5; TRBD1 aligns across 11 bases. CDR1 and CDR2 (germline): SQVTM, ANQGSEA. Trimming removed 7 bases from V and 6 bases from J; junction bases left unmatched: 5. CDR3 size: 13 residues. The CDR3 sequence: CSAAGTGGQPQHF. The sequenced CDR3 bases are TGCAGCGCCGCCGGGACAGGGGGTCAGCCC.

The CDR3 region is CASSLGGGNYGYTF. Partial CDR3 DNA: TGTGCCAGCAGCTTAGGCGGCGGAAACTATGGC. The J gene is TRBJ1-2, the V gene TRBV13; D is ambiguous. With the read ending 3 residues before the CDR3 end, the germline J gene is used to fill in that end. V lost 0 bases to trimming and J lost 2 bases, with 7 bases between them. Germline assignment: CDR1 PRHDT and CDR2 FYEKMQ (reference sequence). This CDR3 spans 14 amino acids.

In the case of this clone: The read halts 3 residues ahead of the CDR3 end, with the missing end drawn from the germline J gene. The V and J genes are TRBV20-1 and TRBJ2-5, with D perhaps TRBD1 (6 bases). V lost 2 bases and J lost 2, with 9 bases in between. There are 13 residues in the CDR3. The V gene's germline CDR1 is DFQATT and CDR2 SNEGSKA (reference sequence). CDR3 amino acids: CSARQGLQETQYF. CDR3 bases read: TGCAGTGCTAGACAGGGGTTACAAGAGACC.

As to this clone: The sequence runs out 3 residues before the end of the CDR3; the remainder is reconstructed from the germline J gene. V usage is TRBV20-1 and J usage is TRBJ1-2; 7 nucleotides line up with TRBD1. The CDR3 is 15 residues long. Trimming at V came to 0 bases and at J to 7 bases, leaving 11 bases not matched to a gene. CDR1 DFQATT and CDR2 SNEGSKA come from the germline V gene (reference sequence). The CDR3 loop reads CSARDPQGTVGGYTF. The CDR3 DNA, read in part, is TGCAGTGCTAGAGATCCACAGGGGACGGTTGGTGGC.

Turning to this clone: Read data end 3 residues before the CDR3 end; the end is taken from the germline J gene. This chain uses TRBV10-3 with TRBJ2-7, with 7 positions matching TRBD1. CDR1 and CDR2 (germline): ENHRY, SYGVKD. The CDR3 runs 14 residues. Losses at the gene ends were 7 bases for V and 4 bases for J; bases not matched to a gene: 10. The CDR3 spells CAINQQGSEYEQYF. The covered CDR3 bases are TGTGCCATCAACCAACAGGGGTCGGAATACGAG.